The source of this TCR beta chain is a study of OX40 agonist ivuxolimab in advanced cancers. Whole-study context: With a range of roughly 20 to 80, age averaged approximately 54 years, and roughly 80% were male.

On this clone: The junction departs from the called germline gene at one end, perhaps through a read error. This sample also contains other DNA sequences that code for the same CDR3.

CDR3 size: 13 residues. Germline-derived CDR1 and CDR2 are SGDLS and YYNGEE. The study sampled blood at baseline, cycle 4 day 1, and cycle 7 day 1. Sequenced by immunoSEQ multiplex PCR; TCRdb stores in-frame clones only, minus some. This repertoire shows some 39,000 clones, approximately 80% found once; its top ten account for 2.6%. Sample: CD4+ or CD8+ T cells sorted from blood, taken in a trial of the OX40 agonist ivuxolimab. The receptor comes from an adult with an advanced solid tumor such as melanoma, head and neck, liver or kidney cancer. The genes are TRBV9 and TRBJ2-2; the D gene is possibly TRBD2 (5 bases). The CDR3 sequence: CASSVEGSGELFF. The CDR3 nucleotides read TGCGCCAGCAGCGTAGAGGGCTCCGGGGAGCTGTTTTTT.